These T cell receptor beta chains were read from a single sample in a study of cytomegalovirus exposure and HLA in healthy donors. Assay: immunoSEQ multiplex PCR; the TCRdb copy retains only in-frame clones and omits some. The sample gives under 200,000 clones, roughly 79% of which show up once; roughly 7.3% is in the top ten. The specimen sequenced was PBMCs. The source is a male donor in good health and CMV-seropositive. The CDR3 runs from the conserved cysteine through the conserved F or W. Each record gives: J gene, D gene, V gene, clone size, CDR3 protein, CDR3 DNA. D genes are given only for firm matches. Expanded clones get a size class; other rows say once, few or many, or leave the size out.

j_gene: TRBJ1-6; d_gene: .; v_gene: TRBV4-1; abundance: .; CDR3aa: CASSQSANSPLHF; CDR3nt: TGCGCCAGCAGCCAGTCAGCGAATTCACCCCTCCACTTT
j_gene: TRBJ1-2; d_gene: .; v_gene: TRBV19; abundance: .; CDR3aa: CASSVDTGYGYTF; CDR3nt: TGTGCCAGTAGTGTAGACACGGGCTATGGCTACACCTTC
j_gene: TRBJ1-2; d_gene: .; v_gene: TRBV19; abundance: .; CDR3aa: CASSIERNYGYTF; CDR3nt: TGTGCCAGTAGTATAGAACGGAACTATGGCTACACCTTC
j_gene: TRBJ2-1; d_gene: TRBD1; v_gene: TRBV4-1; abundance: once; CDR3aa: CASRPLYRGTSYNEQFF; CDR3nt: TGCGCCAGCAGGCCACTATACAGGGGTACTTCCTACAATGAGCAGTTCTTC
j_gene: TRBJ1-2; d_gene: TRBD1; v_gene: TRBV19; abundance: .; CDR3aa: CASSKGQGSGGYTF; CDR3nt: TGTGCCAGTAGTAAGGGACAGGGAAGCGGTGGCTACACCTTC
j_gene: TRBJ1-6; d_gene: .; v_gene: TRBV30; abundance: .; CDR3aa: CAWNLGGAYNSPLHF; CDR3nt: TGTGCCTGGAACCTTGGAGGGGCTTATAATTCACCCCTCCACTTT
j_gene: TRBJ2-7; d_gene: .; v_gene: TRBV10-2; abundance: .; CDR3aa: CASSVRGWYEQYF; CDR3nt: TGCGCCAGCAGTGTGAGGGGGTGGTACGAGCAGTACTTC
j_gene: TRBJ2-1; d_gene: TRBD2; v_gene: TRBV15; abundance: .; CDR3aa: CATSSGGGYNEQFF; CDR3nt: TGTGCCACCAGCAGCGGCGGGGGGTACAATGAGCAGTTCTTC
j_gene: TRBJ2-1; d_gene: TRBD2; v_gene: TRBV5-4; abundance: .; CDR3aa: CASSPGDYLDNEQFF; CDR3nt: TGTGCCAGCAGCCCCGGGGACTACCTGGACAATGAGCAGTTCTTC
j_gene: TRBJ1-3; d_gene: .; v_gene: TRBV9; abundance: .; CDR3aa: CASGITGSGNTIYF; CDR3nt: TGTGCCAGCGGCATTACAGGGTCCGGAAACACCATATATTTT
j_gene: TRBJ2-7; d_gene: TRBD2; v_gene: TRBV4-2; abundance: .; CDR3aa: CASSPGTSGGAHEQYF; CDR3nt: TGTGCCAGCAGCCCTGGGACTAGCGGGGGGGCTCACGAGCAGTACTTC
j_gene: TRBJ1-3; d_gene: .; v_gene: TRBV19; abundance: once; CDR3aa: CASSDPGWQGNTIYF; CDR3nt: TGTGCCAGTAGTGATCCGGGGTGGCAAGGAAACACCATATATTTT
j_gene: TRBJ2-7; d_gene: .; v_gene: TRBV5-6; abundance: few; CDR3aa: CASSWLRGPTQSSYEQYF; CDR3nt: TGTGCCAGCAGCTGGTTAAGGGGCCCAACCCAGAGCTCCTACGAGCAGTACTTC
j_gene: TRBJ1-1; d_gene: TRBD1; v_gene: TRBV5-4; abundance: .; CDR3aa: CASSLGGDRARAFF; CDR3nt: TGTGCCAGCAGCTTGGGGGGGGACAGGGCACGAGCTTTCTTT
j_gene: TRBJ1-2; d_gene: TRBD1; v_gene: TRBV5-1; abundance: .; CDR3aa: CASSLGTGDYGYTF; CDR3nt: TGCGCCAGCAGCTTGGGGACAGGGGACTATGGCTACACCTTC
j_gene: TRBJ2-2; d_gene: TRBD1; v_gene: TRBV6-4; abundance: .; CDR3aa: CASSGTQGAGELFF; CDR3nt: TGTGCCAGCAGTGGAACACAGGGGGCCGGGGAGCTGTTTTTT
j_gene: TRBJ1-1; d_gene: .; v_gene: TRBV7-8; abundance: .; CDR3aa: CASSLARGGLSTEAFF; CDR3nt: TGTGCCAGCAGCTTAGCGCGTGGAGGGTTGTCCACTGAAGCTTTCTTT
j_gene: TRBJ2-1; d_gene: TRBD1; v_gene: TRBV25-1; abundance: .; CDR3aa: CASSERQGAYNEQFF; CDR3nt: TGTGCCAGCAGTGAAAGACAGGGGGCCTACAATGAGCAGTTCTTC
j_gene: TRBJ1-4; d_gene: .; v_gene: TRBV25-1; abundance: .; CDR3aa: CASSEAGFNEKLFF; CDR3nt: TGTGCCAGCAGTGAAGCCGGGTTCAATGAAAAACTGTTTTTT
j_gene: TRBJ1-1; d_gene: TRBD1; v_gene: TRBV6-5; abundance: .; CDR3aa: CASSRQGGTEAFF; CDR3nt: TGTGCCAGCAGTCGACAGGGAGGAACTGAAGCTTTCTTT
j_gene: TRBJ2-5; d_gene: TRBD2; v_gene: TRBV5-1; abundance: .; CDR3aa: CASRNGGATHETQYF; CDR3nt: TGCGCCAGCAGAAACGGGGGGGCAACTCATGAGACCCAGTACTTC
j_gene: TRBJ1-5; d_gene: .; v_gene: TRBV28; abundance: .; CDR3aa: CASRWGVWQPQHF; CDR3nt: TGTGCCAGCAGATGGGGGGTCTGGCAGCCCCAGCATTTT
j_gene: TRBJ2-2; d_gene: .; v_gene: TRBV11-3; abundance: .; CDR3aa: CASSSDTFTGELFF; CDR3nt: TGTGCCAGCAGCTCGGACACTTTCACCGGGGAGCTGTTTTTT
j_gene: TRBJ2-3; d_gene: TRBD2; v_gene: TRBV25-1; abundance: .; CDR3aa: CASSVSRTSGGADTQYF; CDR3nt: TGTGCCAGCAGTGTCTCCAGGACTAGCGGGGGGGCAGATACGCAGTATTTT
j_gene: TRBJ2-1; d_gene: .; v_gene: TRBV27; abundance: few; CDR3aa: CASSPGLYNEQFF; CDR3nt: TGTGCCAGCAGCCCGGGATTATACAATGAGCAGTTCTTC
j_gene: TRBJ2-1; d_gene: .; v_gene: TRBV5-6; abundance: .; CDR3aa: CASSFYGGNEQFF; CDR3nt: TGTGCCAGCAGCTTCTACGGCGGGAATGAGCAGTTCTTC
j_gene: TRBJ2-1; d_gene: TRBD2; v_gene: TRBV9; abundance: .; CDR3aa: CASSASGGVYNEQFF; CDR3nt: TGTGCCAGCAGCGCTAGCGGGGGGGTATACAATGAGCAGTTCTTC
j_gene: TRBJ1-2; d_gene: .; v_gene: TRBV7-2; abundance: .; CDR3aa: CASSSRSVSYTF; CDR3nt: TGTGCCAGCAGCTCCAGGTCCGTAAGCTACACCTTC
j_gene: TRBJ1-4; d_gene: .; v_gene: TRBV6-4; abundance: .; CDR3aa: CASKQGNEKLFF; CDR3nt: TGTGCCAGCAAACAGGGAAATGAAAAACTGTTTTTT
j_gene: TRBJ1-2; d_gene: TRBD1; v_gene: TRBV11-2; abundance: .; CDR3aa: CASSLDRGRGYTF; CDR3nt: TGTGCCAGCAGCTTGGACAGGGGGCGCGGCTACACCTTC